The entry below gives a single T cell receptor beta chain sequence along with its context. No antigen is known for it. The sample is drawn from a study of cytomegalovirus exposure and HLA in healthy donors. On the study more broadly: From HLA-typed donors, an early data release held roughly 89 million unique TCRs.

Primers for the PCR totalled 60 Vbeta and 13 Jbeta. The assay was immunoSEQ multiplex PCR, and TCRdb's table has in-frame clones only and misses some. Of 180,000 or so clones listed, around 74% are singletons. General study results and limits: Reports credit the classifier with highly specific, highly sensitive diagnosis of cytomegalovirus status. Most TCR beta V segments were productive about 90% or about 30% of the time in an earlier analysis. CMV serostatus was the sole immune exposure information available.

The receptor was isolated from a male donor in good health and CMV-seronegative. The source material was PBMCs.

The CDR3 loop is CASSLSSGSYEQYF. DNA of the CDR3: TGTGCCAGCAGCTTATCCTCAGGTTCCTACGAGCAGTACTTC. The chain combines TRBV11-3 with TRBJ2-7; D is uncertain. CDR3 length: 14 residues. The germline V and J ends were trimmed by 2 bases and 1 base, with 9 bases remaining between them. Germline V CDR1 and CDR2: SGHNT, YENEEA.